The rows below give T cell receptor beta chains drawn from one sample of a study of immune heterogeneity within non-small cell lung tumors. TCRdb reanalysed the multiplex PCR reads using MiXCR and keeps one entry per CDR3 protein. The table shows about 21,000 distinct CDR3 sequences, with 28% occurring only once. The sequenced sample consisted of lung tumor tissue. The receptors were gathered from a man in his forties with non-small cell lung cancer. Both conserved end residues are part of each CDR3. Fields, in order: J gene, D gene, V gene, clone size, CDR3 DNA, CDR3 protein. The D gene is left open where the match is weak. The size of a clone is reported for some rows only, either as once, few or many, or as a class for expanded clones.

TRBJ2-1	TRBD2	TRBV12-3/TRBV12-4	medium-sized	TGTGCCAGCAGTATTACCGGGACTAACGAGCAGTTCTTC	CASSITGTNEQFF
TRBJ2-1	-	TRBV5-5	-	TGTGCCAGCAGCTTGGAGGGGGGGGCAGTGATCGGTGAGCAGTTCTTC	CASSLEGGAVIGEQFF
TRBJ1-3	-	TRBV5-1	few	TGCGCCAGCAGCTTGGTGGCGGTAGGGGAGGCTGGAAACACCATATATTTT	CASSLVAVGEAGNTIYF
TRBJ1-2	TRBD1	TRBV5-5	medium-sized	TGTGCCAGCAGCGCGACCACAGGGGGGGGTGGCTACACCTTC	CASSATTGGGGYTF
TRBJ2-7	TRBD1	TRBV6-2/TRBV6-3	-	TGTCCCACCAGCCGGACAGGGGGGTCCTACGAGCAGTACTTC	CPTSRTGGSYEQYF
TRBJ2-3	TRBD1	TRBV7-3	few	TGTGCCAGCAGCTCGGGACAGGGAAGGACCTGGGATACGCAGTATTTT	CASSSGQGRTWDTQYF
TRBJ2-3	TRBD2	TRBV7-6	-	TGTGACAGCAGCTTGGGACTAGCGGGAGGACGCACAGATACGCAGTATTTT	CDSSLGLAGGRTDTQYF
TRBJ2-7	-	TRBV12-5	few	TGTGCTAGTGGTTTGTCTACCATCCTGGGGGAGCAGTACTTC	CASGLSTILGEQYF
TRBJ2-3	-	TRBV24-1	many	TGTGCCACCAGTGAGGTAGGAAAAAATACGCAGTATTTT	CATSEVGKNTQYF
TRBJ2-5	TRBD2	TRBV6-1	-	TGTGCCAGCAGTCCAGATGCGGGAGGTAGGGAGACCCAGTACTTC	CASSPDAGGRETQYF
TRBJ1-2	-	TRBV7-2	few	TGTGCCAGCAGCTACCAGACAAGTAACTATGGCTACACCTTC	CASSYQTSNYGYTF
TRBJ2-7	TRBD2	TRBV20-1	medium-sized	TGCAGTGCTACTCCTAGCGGCTCCTACGAGCAGTACTTC	CSATPSGSYEQYF
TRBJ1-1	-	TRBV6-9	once	TGTGCCAGCAGTTACAGCTTGAGAAGGTCCGCCGACGGTGAAGCTTTCTTT	CASSYSLRRSADGEAFF
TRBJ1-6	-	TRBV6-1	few	TGTGCCAGCAGTGAAGTGGGGGGTACGAATTCACCCCTCCACTTT	CASSEVGGTNSPLHF
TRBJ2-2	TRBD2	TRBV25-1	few	TGTGCCAGCAGTGAACGGACTAGCGGGAGTGGCGGGGAGCTGTTTTTT	CASSERTSGSGGELFF
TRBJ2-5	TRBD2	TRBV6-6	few	TGTGCCAGCAGTTACGGGGGCGGGAGGGGAGAGACCCAGTACTTC	CASSYGGGRGETQYF
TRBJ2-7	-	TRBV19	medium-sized	TGTGCCAGTAGTATAGGCGGTAGGATCCACGAGCAGTACTTC	CASSIGGRIHEQYF
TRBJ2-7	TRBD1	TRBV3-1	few	TGTGCCAGCAGCCACGACGAGGGACAGGCCTACGAGCAGTACTTC	CASSHDEGQAYEQYF
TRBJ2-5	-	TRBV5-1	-	TGCGCCAGCAGCTTTGGGGGGAGTCGGCGAGAGACCCAGTACTTC	CASSFGGSRRETQYF
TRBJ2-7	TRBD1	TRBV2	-	TGTGCCAGCACCAATGGGGGGGGACAGGGACGTTTCGATCAGTACTTC	CASTNGGGQGRFDQYF
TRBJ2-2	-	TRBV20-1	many	TGCAGTGCTGCGGCTACGAACACCGGGGAGCTGTTTTTT	CSAAATNTGELFF
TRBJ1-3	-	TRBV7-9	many	TGTGCCAGCAGCTTAGAAGCTGGAAACACCATATATTTT	CASSLEAGNTIYF
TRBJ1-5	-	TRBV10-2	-	TGCGCCAGCAGTGGGGTTGGGGTGGATCAGCCCCAGCATTTT	CASSGVGVDQPQHF
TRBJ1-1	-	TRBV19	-	TGTGCCAGCGGAACGCACAGGACAGTTGAAGCTTTCTTT	CASGTHRTVEAFF
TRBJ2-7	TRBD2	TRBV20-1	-	TGCAGTGCTAGAGGTGAACTAGCGGGATTCTCCTACGAGCAGTACTTC	CSARGELAGFSYEQYF
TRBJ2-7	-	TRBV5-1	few	TGCGCCAGCAGCGATAGCCTCCCCTCTAGCGAGCAGTACTTC	CASSDSLPSSEQYF
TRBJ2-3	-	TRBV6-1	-	TGTGCCAGCAGCCCACTAGCTCGTAGCACAGATACGCAGTATTTT	CASSPLARSTDTQYF
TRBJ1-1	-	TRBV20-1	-	TGCAGTGCCCTCGACAGGTTCCAAGCTTTCTTT	CSALDRFQAFF
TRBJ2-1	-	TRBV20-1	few	TGCAGTGCTAGGAGAAACAATGAGCAGTTCTTC	CSARRNNEQFF
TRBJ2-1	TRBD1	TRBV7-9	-	TGTGCCAGCAGCTTAGAGGCACCGACAGGGCGGCAGTTCTTC	CASSLEAPTGRQFF
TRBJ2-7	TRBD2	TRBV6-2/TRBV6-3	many	TGTGCCAGCAGTCCTTTTTTGGGAGGGTACGAGCAGTACTTC	CASSPFLGGYEQYF
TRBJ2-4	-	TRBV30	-	TGTGCCTGGAGTGTAGTTCAGGGGGCGGGAGTATACATTCAGTACTTC	CAWSVVQGAGVYIQYF
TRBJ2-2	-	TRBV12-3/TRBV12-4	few	TGTGCCAGCAGTTTTATTGGACTCATGAACACCGGGGAGCTGTTTTTT	CASSFIGLMNTGELFF
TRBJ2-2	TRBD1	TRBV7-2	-	TGTGCCAGCAGCGTCTGGACAGGGGGCTCCACCGGGGAGCTGTTTTTT	CASSVWTGGSTGELFF